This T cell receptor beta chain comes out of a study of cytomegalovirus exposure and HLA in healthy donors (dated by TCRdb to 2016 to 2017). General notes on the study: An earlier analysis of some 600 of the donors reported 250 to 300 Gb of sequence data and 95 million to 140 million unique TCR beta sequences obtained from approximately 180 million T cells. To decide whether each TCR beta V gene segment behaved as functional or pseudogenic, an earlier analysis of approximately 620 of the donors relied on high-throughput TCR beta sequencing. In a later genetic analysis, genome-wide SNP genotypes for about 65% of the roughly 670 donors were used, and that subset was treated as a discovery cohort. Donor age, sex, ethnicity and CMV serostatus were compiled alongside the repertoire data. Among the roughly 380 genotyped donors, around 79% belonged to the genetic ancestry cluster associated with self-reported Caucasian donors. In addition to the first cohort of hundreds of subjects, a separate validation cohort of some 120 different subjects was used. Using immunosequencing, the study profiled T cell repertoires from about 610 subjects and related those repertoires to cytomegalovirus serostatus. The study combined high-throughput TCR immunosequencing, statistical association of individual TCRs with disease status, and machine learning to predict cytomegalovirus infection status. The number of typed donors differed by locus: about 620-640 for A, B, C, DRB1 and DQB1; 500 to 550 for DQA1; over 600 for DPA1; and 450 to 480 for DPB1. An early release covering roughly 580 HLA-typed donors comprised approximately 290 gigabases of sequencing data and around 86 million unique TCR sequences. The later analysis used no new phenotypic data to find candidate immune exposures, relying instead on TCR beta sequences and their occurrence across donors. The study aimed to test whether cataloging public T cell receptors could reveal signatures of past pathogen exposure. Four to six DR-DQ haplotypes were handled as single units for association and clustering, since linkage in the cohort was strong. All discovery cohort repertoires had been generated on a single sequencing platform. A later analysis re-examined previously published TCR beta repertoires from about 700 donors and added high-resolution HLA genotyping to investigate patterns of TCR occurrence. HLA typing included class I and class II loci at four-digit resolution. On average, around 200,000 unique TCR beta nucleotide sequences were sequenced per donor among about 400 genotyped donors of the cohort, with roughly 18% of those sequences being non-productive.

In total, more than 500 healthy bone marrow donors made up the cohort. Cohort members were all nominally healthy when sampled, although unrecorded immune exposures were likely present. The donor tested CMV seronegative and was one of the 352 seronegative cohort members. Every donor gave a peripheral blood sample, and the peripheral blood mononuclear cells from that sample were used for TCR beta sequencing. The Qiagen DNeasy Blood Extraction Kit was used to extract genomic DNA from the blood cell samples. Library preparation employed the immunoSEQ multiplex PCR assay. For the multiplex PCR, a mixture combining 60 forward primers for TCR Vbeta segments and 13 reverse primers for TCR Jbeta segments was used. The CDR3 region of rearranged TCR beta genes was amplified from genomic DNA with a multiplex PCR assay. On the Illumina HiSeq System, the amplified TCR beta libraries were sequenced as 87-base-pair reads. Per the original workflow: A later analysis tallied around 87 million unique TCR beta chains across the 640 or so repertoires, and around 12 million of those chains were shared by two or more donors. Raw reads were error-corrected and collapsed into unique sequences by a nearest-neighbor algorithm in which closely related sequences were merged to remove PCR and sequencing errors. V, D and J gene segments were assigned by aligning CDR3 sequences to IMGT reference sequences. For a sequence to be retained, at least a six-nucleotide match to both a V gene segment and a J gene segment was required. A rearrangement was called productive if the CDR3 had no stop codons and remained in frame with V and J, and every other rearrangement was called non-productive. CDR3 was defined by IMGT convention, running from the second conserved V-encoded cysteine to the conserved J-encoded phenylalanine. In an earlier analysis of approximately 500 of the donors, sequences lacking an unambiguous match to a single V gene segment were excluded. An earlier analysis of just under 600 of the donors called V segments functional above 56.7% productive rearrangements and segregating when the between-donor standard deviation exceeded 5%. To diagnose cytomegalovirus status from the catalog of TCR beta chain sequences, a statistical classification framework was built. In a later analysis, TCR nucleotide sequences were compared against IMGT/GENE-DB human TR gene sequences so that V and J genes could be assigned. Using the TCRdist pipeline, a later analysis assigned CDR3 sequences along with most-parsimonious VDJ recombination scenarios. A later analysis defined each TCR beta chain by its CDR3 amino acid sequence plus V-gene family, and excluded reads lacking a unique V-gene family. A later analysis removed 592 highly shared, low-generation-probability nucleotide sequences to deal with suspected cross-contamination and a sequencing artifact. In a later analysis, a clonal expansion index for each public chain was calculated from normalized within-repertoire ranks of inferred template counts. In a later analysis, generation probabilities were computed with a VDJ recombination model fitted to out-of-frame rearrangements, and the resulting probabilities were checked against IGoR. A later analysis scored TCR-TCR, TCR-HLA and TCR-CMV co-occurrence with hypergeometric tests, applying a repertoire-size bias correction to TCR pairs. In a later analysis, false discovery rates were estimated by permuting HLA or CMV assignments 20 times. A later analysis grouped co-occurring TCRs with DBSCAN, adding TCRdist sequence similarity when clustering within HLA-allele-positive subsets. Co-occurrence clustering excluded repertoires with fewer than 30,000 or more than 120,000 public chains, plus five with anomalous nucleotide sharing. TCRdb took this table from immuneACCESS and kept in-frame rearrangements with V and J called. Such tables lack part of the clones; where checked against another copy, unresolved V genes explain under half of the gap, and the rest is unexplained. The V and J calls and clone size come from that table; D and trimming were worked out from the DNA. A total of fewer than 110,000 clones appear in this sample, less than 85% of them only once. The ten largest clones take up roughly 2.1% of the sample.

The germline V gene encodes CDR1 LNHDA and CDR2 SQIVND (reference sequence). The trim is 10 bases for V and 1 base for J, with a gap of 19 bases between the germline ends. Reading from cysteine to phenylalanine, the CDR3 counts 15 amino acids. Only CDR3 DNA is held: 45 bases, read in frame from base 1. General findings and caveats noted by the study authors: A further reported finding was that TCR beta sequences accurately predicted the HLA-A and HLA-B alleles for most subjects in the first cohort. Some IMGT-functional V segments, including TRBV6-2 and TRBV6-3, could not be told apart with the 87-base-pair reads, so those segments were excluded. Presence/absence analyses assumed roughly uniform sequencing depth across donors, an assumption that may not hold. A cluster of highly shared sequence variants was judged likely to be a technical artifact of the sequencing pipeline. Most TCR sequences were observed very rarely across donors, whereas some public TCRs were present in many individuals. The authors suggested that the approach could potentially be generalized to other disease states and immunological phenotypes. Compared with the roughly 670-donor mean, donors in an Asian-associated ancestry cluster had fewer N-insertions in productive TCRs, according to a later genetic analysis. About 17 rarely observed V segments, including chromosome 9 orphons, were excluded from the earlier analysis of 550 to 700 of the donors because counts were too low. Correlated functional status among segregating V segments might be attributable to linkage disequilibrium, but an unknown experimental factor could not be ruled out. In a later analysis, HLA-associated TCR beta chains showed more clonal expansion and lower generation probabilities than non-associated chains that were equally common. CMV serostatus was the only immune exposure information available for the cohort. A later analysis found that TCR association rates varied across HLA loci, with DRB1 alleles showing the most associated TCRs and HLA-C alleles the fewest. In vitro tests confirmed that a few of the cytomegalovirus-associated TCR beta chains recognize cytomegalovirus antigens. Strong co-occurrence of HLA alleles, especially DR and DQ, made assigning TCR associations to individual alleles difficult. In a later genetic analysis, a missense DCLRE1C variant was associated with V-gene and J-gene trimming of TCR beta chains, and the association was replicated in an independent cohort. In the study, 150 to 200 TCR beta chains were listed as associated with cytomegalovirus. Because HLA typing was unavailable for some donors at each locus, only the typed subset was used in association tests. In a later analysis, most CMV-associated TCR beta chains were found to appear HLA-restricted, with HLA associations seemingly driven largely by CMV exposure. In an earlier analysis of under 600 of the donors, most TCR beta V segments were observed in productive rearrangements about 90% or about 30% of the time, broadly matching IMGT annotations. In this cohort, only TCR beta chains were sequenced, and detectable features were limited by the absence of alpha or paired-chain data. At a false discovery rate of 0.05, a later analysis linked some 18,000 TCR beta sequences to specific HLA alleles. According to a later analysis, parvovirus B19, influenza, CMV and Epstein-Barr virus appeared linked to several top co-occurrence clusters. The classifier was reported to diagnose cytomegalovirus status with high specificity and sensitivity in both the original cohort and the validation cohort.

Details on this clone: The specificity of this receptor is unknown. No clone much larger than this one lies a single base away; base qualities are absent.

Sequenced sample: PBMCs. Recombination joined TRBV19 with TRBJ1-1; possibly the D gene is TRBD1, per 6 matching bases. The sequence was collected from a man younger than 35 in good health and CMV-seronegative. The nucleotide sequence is TGTGCCACCTCAAGAGGTGGCAGGGGGAACACTGAAGCTTTCTTT. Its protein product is CATSRGGRGNTEAFF.